The present TCR beta chain was sequenced within a study of control samples from healthy donors and cancer patients. Germline CDR1 MNHEY, CDR2 SVGAGI. This CDR3 has 15 residues. V shed 7 bases and J 6 bases; nucleotides not matched to a gene: 14. This table comes from immunoSEQ multiplex PCR, and its TCRdb copy is limited to in-frame clones, with some not included. The sample comprises about 55,000 clones, 88% of which are singletons, and about 3.5% rests with the top ten. The genes are TRBV6-5 and TRBJ1-1; the match to TRBD1 covers 7 bases. The clonotype originates from a man aged 50 to 60 in good health. Sequenced input: blood. The CDR3 protein is CASTRGTSRSAEAFF. CDR3 in DNA: TGTGCCAGCACCAGGGGGACTAGCAGAAGCGCTGAAGCTTTCTTT.